This paragraph reports one T cell receptor (beta chain). The sample comes from a study of blood T cells in healthy people across ages. The CDR3 loop spans 15 amino acids. The V and J ends lost 5 bases and 0 bases respectively, with 11 bases between them. The second PCR ran about 6 to 11 cycles with a sample-barcoded 5' primer and J-beta primers. TCRdb fed the 5' RACE reads into MiXCR, producing one record per CDR3 protein. The data contain around 990,000 distinct CDR3 sequences, about two fifths of them seen just once; the ten biggest clones take up roughly 14%. This chain joins TRBV12-3 or TRBV12-4 and TRBJ2-4; D gene ambiguous. This clonotype was sampled from a man between 18 and 29 years old in good health. The sample comprised blood. The CDR3: CASSGTALAKNIQYF. The DNA of the CDR3 is TGTGCCAGCAGTGGAACAGCCTTAGCCAAAAACATTCAGTACTTC.